The 15 T cell receptor beta chains presented below share a single source sample, sequenced in a study of blood T cells in healthy people across ages. Sample-barcoded 5' priming and a J-beta primer mix drove a second PCR of about 6 to 12 cycles. TCRdb ran MiXCR on the 5' RACE reads and lists one entry per CDR3 protein. This table holds around 800,000 distinct CDR3 sequences, approximately 44% found once. The material sequenced was blood. The receptors derive from a man in his 60s in good health.

This clonotype came up a few times. At one boundary the junction diverges from the germline segment, which might be a read error. The J gene is TRBJ2-7, the V gene TRBV5-4; weak D call: TRBD2 (6 bases). CDR3 length: 13 residues. Germline V lookup: CDR1 SGHNT, CDR2 YYREEE (reference sequence). CDR3 DNA: TGTGCCAGCGGCTTGGCGGGGACGGGCGAGCAGTACTTC. This codes for CASGLAGTGEQYF.

The chain has TRBV10-3 and TRBJ1-1, with D unresolved. There are 14 residues in the CDR3. Trimming cost V 4 bases and J 1 base, with 10 bases left between them. Per germline, CDR1 ENHRY and CDR2 SYGVKD. This chain's CDR3 is CAISGRPANTEAFF. The CDR3 coding sequence is TGTGCCATCAGTGGCAGGCCAGCGAACACTGAAGCTTTCTTT.

V gene TRBV20-1 combines with J gene TRBJ2-1, with 9 bases identical to TRBD2. With 4 bases clipped from V and 1 base from J, the junction kept 8 bases outside the gene matches. This CDR3 has 16 residues. Germline V gene data show CDR1 as DFQATT and CDR2 as SNEGSKA (reference sequence). This chain's CDR3 is CSAIAGAQLSYNEQFF. CDR3 bases: TGCAGTGCTATAGCGGGGGCCCAACTTTCCTACAATGAGCAGTTCTTC.

This clonotype was picked up one time. The chain uses TRBV12-3 or TRBV12-4 and TRBJ2-1; 8 bases match TRBD1. The trim removed 0 bases at V and 8 bases at J, leaving 9 bases unmatched. The CDR3 runs to 16 residues. CDR3 residues: CASSLAVWTGRHEQFF. The CDR3 coding sequence is TGTGCCAGCAGTTTAGCGGTTTGGACAGGGCGCCATGAGCAGTTCTTC.

A word on this clonotype: This sequence may be a read error, since a much larger clone differs from it by one base. The V and J genes are TRBV4-3 and TRBJ2-4, with a tentative D call TRBD1 (7 bases). Gene TRBJ2-5 matches the end of the DNA better, so the J call may be wrong. This CDR3 has 15 residues. Germline values: CDR1 LGHNA, CDR2 YSLEER. The CDR3 nucleotides are TGCGCCAGCGCCGGGGGTGGGACAGAGGATGAGACCCAGTACTTC. Translated, it gives CASAGGGTEDETQYF.

The chain links TRBV6-6 to TRBJ2-6, with D perhaps being TRBD1 or TRBD2 (5 bases each). Germline lookup yields CDR1 MNHNY and CDR2 SVGAGI (reference sequence). The V end lost 10 bases, the J end lost 0 bases, and 19 bases lay between the germline ends. CDR3 length: 17 amino acids. This chain's CDR3 is CAIRAGAQHSGANVLTF. The CDR3 DNA is TGTGCCATTCGGGCCGGGGCCCAACACTCTGGGGCCAACGTCCTGACTTTC.

This clonotype occurred once. The V call is TRBV5-1, the J call TRBJ2-7; 7 nucleotides match TRBD1. In germline, CDR1 is SGHRS, CDR2 YFSETQ. V was pared by 5 bases and J by 2 bases, with 4 bases of the junction left unmatched. This CDR3 spans 13 amino acids. This chain's CDR3 is CASRGQSTYEQYF. The CDR3 region has the DNA TGCGCCAGCAGGGGACAGAGTACCTACGAGCAGTACTTC.

The chain is built from TRBV16 and TRBJ2-1, with D possibly TRBD1 on 5 matching bases. The CDR3 contains 13 residues. The germline V and J ends were trimmed by 4 bases and 6 bases, with 10 bases remaining between them. Looked up from germline, CDR1 is KGHSY and CDR2 is FQNENV. This CDR3 is CASSRRVVNEQFF. The CDR3 DNA is TGTGCCAGCAGCCGCAGGGTGGTCAATGAGCAGTTCTTC. Full variable domain (outside the CDR3, taken from reference TRBV16 and TRBJ2-1): GEEVAQTPKHLVRGEGQKAKLYCAPIKGHSYVFWYQQVLKNEFKFLISFQNENVFDETGMPKERFSAKCLPNSPCSLEIQATKLEDSAVYFCASSRRVVNEQFFGPGTRLTVL.

In the case of this clonotype: One junction end disagrees with the germline gene, perhaps due to a read error. The V gene is TRBV11-2, the J gene TRBJ2-4; no reliable D call. The CDR3 consists of 16 residues. Germline V gene data show CDR1 as SGHAT and CDR2 as FQNNGV. The CDR3 DNA reads as TGTGCCAGCAGCTTAGGGATTAGCTTAGCCAAAGACATTCAGTACTTC. This sequence encodes CASSLGISLAKDIQYF.

V and J are TRBV7-9 and TRBJ1-4, with 7 nucleotides matching TRBD1. This CDR3 spans 15 amino acids. The junction had 8 bases not matched to a gene; V was cut back by 5 bases and J by 5 bases. Germline lookup yields CDR1 SEHNR and CDR2 FQNEAQ (reference sequence). DNA for the CDR3: TGTGCCAGCAGCCAAGAGACAGGGATAAATGAAAAACTGTTTTTT. It translates to CASSQETGINEKLFF.

This chain uses TRBV5-1 with TRBJ2-3; D possibly uses TRBD1 or TRBD2 (5 bases each). CDR3 length: 14 amino acids. The V end lost 2 bases, the J end lost 2 bases, and 9 bases lay between the germline ends. The germline V gene encodes CDR1 SGHRS and CDR2 YFSETQ. Here the CDR3 DNA reads TGCGCCAGCAGCTTTGAGGGGATCACAGATACGCAGTATTTT. It specifies CASSFEGITDTQYF.

This clonotype turned up a few times. V gene TRBV4-3 combines with J gene TRBJ2-7; the match to TRBD1 covers 9 bases. Germline V CDR1 and CDR2: LGHNA, YSLEER. The CDR3 runs to 15 residues. The V gene end was trimmed by 0 bases and the J gene end by 3 bases; junction bases not matched to a gene: 3. The DNA of the CDR3 is TGCGCCAGCAGCCAAGATGGGGGACAGGGCTACGAGCAGTACTTC. This encodes CASSQDGGQGYEQYF.

This clonotype was seen a handful of times. The chain carries TRBV7-2 and TRBJ2-1, with TRBD1 identical over 9 bases. The germline V gene has CDR1 SGHTA and CDR2 FQGNSA. The CDR3 runs 17 residues. V lost 0 bases, J lost 8 bases, and 11 bases stayed unmatched. The CDR3 sequence is CASSLATPGTGSYEQFF. The CDR3, as DNA: TGTGCCAGCAGCTTAGCGACTCCCGGGACAGGGAGTTATGAGCAGTTCTTC.

This chain links TRBV5-4 with TRBJ1-2; D remains ambiguous. V was shortened by 2 bases and J by 8 bases, with 10 bases between the two germline ends. Germline values: CDR1 SGHNT, CDR2 YYREEE (reference sequence). The CDR3 loop spans 12 amino acids. CDR3 DNA sequence: TGTGCCAGCAGCTTCCCCGTGGAGGGCTACACCTTC. It specifies CASSFPVEGYTF. The complete variable domain, with remaining parts taken from reference TRBV5-4 and TRBJ1-2, reads ETGVTQSPTHLIKTRGQQVTLRCSSQSGHNTVSWYQQALGQGPQFIFQYYREEENGRGNFPPRFSGLQFPNYSSELNVNALELDDSALYLCASSFPVEGYTFGSGTRLTVV.

Only a few counts were recorded for this clonotype. The rearrangement joins TRBV20-1 to TRBJ1-1, with D possibly being TRBD1 (6 bases). Trimming cost V 6 bases and J 4 bases, with 15 bases left between them. Germline V gene data show CDR1 as DFQATT and CDR2 as SNEGSKA (reference sequence). The CDR3 sequence is 13 residues long. The CDR3 sequence is CSALASGVTEAFF. DNA for the CDR3: TGCAGTGCCCTAGCTTCAGGGGTCACTGAAGCTTTCTTT.